Below, 22 T cell receptor beta chains from the same sample are listed, as sequenced in a study of T-cell reconstitution after alpha-beta-depleted transplantation in children. Preparation of the TCRbeta library involved a method that used unique molecular identifiers. TCRdb processed the PCR reads anew with MiXCR; each CDR3 protein has one entry. Altogether about 900,000 distinct CDR3 sequences are present, roughly 29% being singletons, with the ten largest covering more than 25%. The sequences come from PBMCs, mostly from graft donor cells, collected 360 days after TCRalphabeta/CD19-depleted stem cell transplant. These receptors were collected from a boy younger than two who had a stem cell transplant for SCID, so the T cells may come from the graft donor.

The gene calls are TRBV10-2 and TRBJ2-7; weak D call: TRBD2 (6 bases). Germline V gives CDR1 WSHSY, CDR2 SAAADI. Trimming took 0 bases from V and 1 from J, leaving 10 bases between them. The CDR3 covers 15 residues. CDR3 residues: CASSESWGTSYEQYF. CDR3 nucleotides: TGCGCCAGCAGTGAGTCGTGGGGGACTTCCTACGAGCAGTACTTC.

This chain links TRBV15 with TRBJ1-1; maybe TRBD1 (5 bases). The CDR3 is made up of 17 amino acids. V was cut by 3 bases and J by 1 base, with 18 bases left in between. From germline, CDR1 is LNHNV and CDR2 YYDKDF (reference sequence). CDR3 nucleotides: TGTGCCACCAGCAGTACCAGAAGGGGAGGGCGGAACACTGAAGCTTTCTTT. It specifies CATSSTRRGGRNTEAFF.

This rearrangement joins TRBV12-3 or TRBV12-4 to TRBJ1-5; the D gene is possibly TRBD1 (5 bases). The CDR3 sequence is 15 residues long. V was shortened by 6 bases and J by 3 bases, with 15 bases between the two germline ends. CDR3 DNA sequence: TGTGCCAGCAGCCGAGGGGAGGGTCTCAATCAGCCCCAGCATTTT. Residues: CASSRGEGLNQPQHF.

This chain links TRBV15 with TRBJ2-5, with a tentative D call TRBD2 (6 bases). The CDR3 totals 13 residues. Trimming removed 5 bases from V and 4 bases from J, with 11 bases in between. Germline CDR1 is LNHNV and CDR2 is YYDKDF (reference sequence). CDR3 nucleotides: TGTGCCACCAGCGGAGGGGTCGGAGAGACCCAGTACTTC. This gives the protein CATSGGVGETQYF. The whole variable domain, remainder taken from reference TRBV15 and TRBJ2-5, is DAMVIQNPRYQVTQFGKPVTLSCSQTLNHNVMYWYQQKSSQAPKLLFHYYDKDFNNEADTPDNFQSRRPNTSFCFLDIRSPGLGDTAMYLCATSGGVGETQYFGPGTRLLVL.

The chain is built from TRBV24-1 and TRBJ2-3; D gene unclear. This CDR3 comprises 15 residues. Trimming took 3 bases from V and 0 from J, leaving 9 bases between them. Germline lookup yields CDR1 KGHDR and CDR2 SFDVKD. The CDR3 coding sequence is TGTGCCACCAGTGATCGGTCGGCTAGCACAGATACGCAGTATTTT. Translated: CATSDRSASTDTQYF.

This clonotype was counted only a few times. The chain joins TRBV27 to TRBJ1-6; D call uncertain. The CDR3 runs 14 residues. CDR1 and CDR2 (germline): MNHEY, SMNVEV (reference sequence). Trimming took 6 bases from V and 13 from J, leaving 19 bases between them. CDR3 residues: CASSLTVYEYPLHF. Written as DNA, the CDR3 is TGTGCCAGCAGCCTGACCGTATACGAATATCCCCTCCACTTT.

The gene calls are TRBV20-1 and TRBJ2-7, with D tentatively TRBD2 (7 bases). Trimming shortened V by 3 bases and J by 5 bases, and 20 bases separated the two germline ends. Germline values: CDR1 DFQATT, CDR2 SNEGSKA (reference sequence). The CDR3 is made up of 15 amino acids. DNA for the CDR3: TGCAGTGCTAGCGGGCCTGGGGGGCGGGGGAACGAGCAGTACTTC. Its protein is CSASGPGGRGNEQYF.

The genes are TRBV18 and TRBJ2-5; TRBD2 matches at 11 bases. V shed 8 bases, J shed 2 bases, and the junction held 7 bases outside the gene matches. CDR1 and CDR2 (germline): KGHSH, LQKENI. This CDR3 region has 15 residues. The chain's CDR3 is CASLTSGGLQETQYF. The CDR3 DNA is TGTGCCAGCCTAACTAGCGGGGGCCTTCAAGAGACCCAGTACTTC.

The rearrangement uses TRBV4-1 and TRBJ2-1; perhaps TRBD1 as D (7 bases). V was shortened by 0 bases and J by 2 bases, with 14 bases between the two germline ends. Per germline, CDR1 MGHRA and CDR2 YSYEKL. The CDR3 has 17 residues. CDR3 coding DNA: TGCGCCAGCAGCCAAGAAATCGGAGGGGGCGCCTACAATGAGCAGTTCTTC. Amino acids: CASSQEIGGGAYNEQFF.

This clonotype was seen a handful of times. This chain uses TRBV18 with TRBJ2-7; weak D call: TRBD2 (6 bases). The CDR3 is made up of 14 amino acids. Trimming took off 3 bases at V and 0 bases at J, with 9 bases between the two ends. CDR1 KGHSH and CDR2 LQKENI come from the germline V gene. Here the CDR3 reads CASSPWTTSYEQYF. In nucleotides, the CDR3 is TGTGCCAGCTCACCTTGGACTACCTCCTACGAGCAGTACTTC.

The chain recombines TRBV7-2 with TRBJ2-1; TRBD1 might be the D (6 bases). Germline V lookup: CDR1 SGHTA, CDR2 FQGNSA. Trimming took off 7 bases at V and 4 bases at J, with 20 bases between the two ends. This CDR3 comprises 16 residues. The CDR3 DNA follows: TGTGCCAGCAAGCCCCCCAACAGGGCCGGTTACAATGAGCAGTTCTTC. Encoded protein: CASKPPNRAGYNEQFF. The entire variable domain, with the rest obtained from reference TRBV7-2 and TRBJ2-1, is as follows: GAGVSQSPSNKVTEKGKDVELRCDPISGHTALYWYRQSLGQGLEFLIYFQGNSAPDKSGLPSDRFSAERTGGSVSTLTIQRTQQEDSAVYLCASKPPNRAGYNEQFFGPGTRLTVL.

In its sample, this clonotype was seen a few times. V gene TRBV5-1 combines with J gene TRBJ1-2, with a possible D match to TRBD1 (5 bases). Germline-derived CDR1 and CDR2 are SGHRS and YFSETQ. With 4 bases removed from V and 7 bases from J, the gap between germline ends came to 23 bases. This CDR3 contains 16 residues. The CDR3: CASSPLPRVERLGYTF. CDR3 DNA: TGCGCCAGCAGCCCACTTCCCAGGGTGGAACGGCTTGGCTACACCTTC.

This clonotype was counted a few times. V and J are TRBV7-7 and TRBJ2-1, with D uncertain. The CDR3 runs to 13 residues. Trimming took off 6 bases at V and 8 bases at J, with 14 bases between the two ends. CDR1 is SSHAT and CDR2 is FNYEAQ in the germline V gene (reference sequence). The CDR3 DNA sequence: TGTGCCAGCAGTTTTCTGTCCTCTCATGAGCAGTTCTTC. This codes for CASSFLSSHEQFF.

V is TRBV2 and J is TRBJ2-5; no clear D. The CDR3 is 13 amino acids. CDR1 is SNHLY, CDR2 FYNNEI, per germline. V was pared by 7 bases and J by 4 bases, with 13 bases between. CDR3 DNA sequence: TGTGCCAGCATCCCGGACCAAAGAGAGACCCAGTACTTC. Protein product: CASIPDQRETQYF.

This chain joins TRBV25-1 and TRBJ1-1; maybe TRBD1 (6 bases). In germline, CDR1 is MGHDK, CDR2 SYGVNS. The CDR3 totals 13 residues. Trimming shortened V by 3 bases and J by 3 bases, and 8 bases separated the two germline ends. The CDR3 DNA reads as TGTGCCAGCAGTGATTGGGGGCACACTGAAGCTTTCTTT. The encoded protein is CASSDWGHTEAFF.

This clonotype was found many times. The chain is built from TRBV2 and TRBJ2-7; the match to TRBD1 covers 8 bases. The V and J ends lost 7 bases and 2 bases, in that order; junction bases with no gene match: 7. The CDR3 is 14 residues long. In germline, CDR1 is SNHLY, CDR2 FYNNEI. DNA for the CDR3: TGTGCCAGCATGCAACAGGGGGGCCCCTACGAGCAGTACTTC. This codes for CASMQQGGPYEQYF.

This chain uses TRBV7-2 with TRBJ2-1, with TRBD2 as a possible D gene (5 bases). This CDR3 has 16 amino acids. The germline V gene has CDR1 SGHTA and CDR2 FQGNSA. Deletions cut 3 bases from V and 3 bases from J, with 15 bases between. Written as DNA, the CDR3 is TGTGCCAGCAGCTTCCTGGAACTAGTCCGCTACAATGAGCAGTTCTTC. Its translation is CASSFLELVRYNEQFF.

The chain combines TRBV29-1 with TRBJ2-7, with D perhaps TRBD1 or TRBD2 (5 bases each). Trimming left V 0 bases short and J 2 bases short, with 8 bases between. The germline V gene has CDR1 SQVTM and CDR2 ANQGSEA. The CDR3 extends over 13 amino acids. The CDR3 sequence: CSVEDGDPYEQYF. The CDR3 DNA reads as TGCAGCGTTGAAGACGGGGACCCCTACGAGCAGTACTTC.

This chain connects TRBV5-1 to TRBJ2-1; tentatively, D is TRBD2 (6 bases). Per germline, CDR1 SGHRS and CDR2 YFSETQ. V lost 0 bases and J 3 bases, leaving 10 bases between the germline ends. The CDR3 covers 15 residues. The DNA of the CDR3 is TGCGCCAGCAGCTTGGAATGGGGGGTCTACAATGAGCAGTTCTTC. This encodes CASSLEWGVYNEQFF.

This sequence joins TRBV6-2 or TRBV6-3 and TRBJ2-7, with D perhaps matching TRBD2 (6 bases). V was shortened by 8 bases and J by 2 bases, with 13 bases between the two germline ends. This CDR3 spans 13 amino acids. Per the germline V gene, CDR1 is MNHEY and CDR2 is SVGEGT. This CDR3 is CASVASDTYEQYF. CDR3 nucleotide sequence: TGTGCCAGCGTTGCTAGCGATACCTACGAGCAGTACTTC.

In its sample, this clonotype was seen many times. V usage is TRBV2 and J usage is TRBJ1-1, with a weak D call TRBD1 (5 bases). The germline V gene has CDR1 SNHLY and CDR2 FYNNEI. The V gene lost 5 bases and the J gene lost 5 bases, with 15 bases spanning the gap. This CDR3 comprises 14 residues. DNA of the CDR3: TGTGCCAGCAGTACTGACTGGGGGGGAACTGAAGCTTTCTTT. This gives the protein CASSTDWGGTEAFF.

There are a few counts of this clonotype. V usage is TRBV29-1 and J usage is TRBJ2-1; either TRBD1 or TRBD2 may supply D (5 bases each). Germline lookup yields CDR1 SQVTM and CDR2 ANQGSEA. This CDR3 contains 12 residues. V lost 4 bases and J lost 15, with 19 bases in between. In nucleotides, the CDR3 is TGCAGCGTTGGACATACCTTGGGGGTACTGTTCTTC. This gives the protein CSVGHTLGVLFF.